This is a list of T cell receptor beta chains from one sample in a study of technical replicates of blood from a few donors. Some clones are missing from TCRdb's copy, which holds only in-frame ones; the method was immunoSEQ multiplex PCR. The table lists tens of thousands of clones, roughly 92% of them singletons, with 0.4% to 0.5% in the top ten. The sequenced sample consisted of T cells isolated from PBMCs. The source of these receptors is a human donor in good health. Each CDR3 is given with its conserved first and last residue. A D gene is named only where the DNA matches it firmly.

v_call	d_call	j_call	cdr3_nt	cdr3_aa
TRBV5-1	TRBD1	TRBJ2-2	TGCGCCAGCAGCTGGGACAGCCTTAACACCGGGGAGCTGTTTTTT	CASSWDSLNTGELFF
TRBV15	NA	TRBJ1-1	TGTGCCACCAGTTCACCTTTGTCGAGGGACACTGAAGCTTTCTTT	CATSSPLSRDTEAFF
TRBV18	NA	TRBJ1-2	TGTGCCAGCTCACCACCAAAAGGACTCTTTTTCGGCTACACCTTC	CASSPPKGLFFGYTF
TRBV7-2	TRBD1	TRBJ2-1	TGTGCCAGCAGCCGGGACAGGGGAGTAGGCAATGAGCAGTTCTTC	CASSRDRGVGNEQFF
TRBV27	NA	TRBJ2-3	TGTGCCAGCAGGGACATGTATACGCAGTATTTT	CASRDMYTQYF
TRBV2	TRBD2	TRBJ2-7	TGTGCCAGCAGAATAAGACTAGCGGTAACCTACGAGCAGTACTTC	CASRIRLAVTYEQYF
TRBV30	TRBD1	TRBJ1-2	TGTGCCTGGGCCGAAACGGACAGGGTCCTCTATGGCTACACCTTC	CAWAETDRVLYGYTF
TRBV28	NA	TRBJ1-5	TGTGCCAGCACCCCGCGCAGGGGTAGCAATCAGCCCCAGCATTTT	CASTPRRGSNQPQHF
TRBV5-6	NA	TRBJ1-1	TGTGCCATCGTCTCAGGGAGGGTTGAAGCTTTCTTT	CAIVSGRVEAFF
TRBV19	NA	TRBJ2-2	TGTGCCAGTAGTATTTCGGGCAAAAGGGGCACCGGGGAGCTGTTTTTT	CASSISGKRGTGELFF